This record covers a single TCR beta chain. Its target is not known. Genomic DNA from each subset was divided evenly over several immunoSEQ plates. Data came from immunoSEQ multiplex PCR; TCRdb stores just in-frame clones and leaves some out. Of roughly 660,000 clones detected, about nine tenths appear once; the ten largest clones hold 34%. This sample is part of a study of shared clonotypes between healthy human individuals. Study in general: Serving as donors were two women and a few men, whose ages spanned 18 to 49.

Germline CDR1 reads MDHEN; CDR2 reads SYDVKM. V was pared by 3 bases and J by 0 bases, with 5 bases between. The CDR3 spans 14 residues. Findings and limits, study-wide: Sequencing of the sorted subsets was shown by rarefaction to be incomplete despite large depth. The study generally estimated greater richness for naive than memory subsets.

The genes are TRBV28 and TRBJ1-4; D not resolved. This TCR was sampled from a man aged 18 to 29 in good health. Some clones in this sample may be carry-over from other donors' samples. The material sequenced was memory CD8+ T cells from PBMCs. As to subset: CD45RO+ cells pooled with CCR7-negative TemRA cells. The CDR3 loop is CASSFFSTNEKLFF. CDR3 in DNA: TGTGCCAGCAGTTTTTTTTCAACTAATGAAAAACTGTTTTTT.